One sample yielded the 24 T cell receptor beta chains listed below, sequenced in a study of blood T cell repertoires in COVID-19 (dated by TCRdb to 2020 to 2021). The method was the immunoSEQ multiplex PCR assay. As stored in TCRdb, this immuneACCESS dataset retains in-frame rearrangements with V and J assigned. A fraction of the clones does not appear; measured against another copy, unresolved V genes explain less than half of the discrepancy, and the remainder lacks a known reason. For this sample there are about 190,000 clones; around nine tenths appear just once. Approximately 5.6% of the sample rests with the top ten. Source material: peripheral blood. Receptors were obtained from a woman aged 35 to 49 who had recovered from COVID-19.

On this clone itself: At one end, the junction sequence differs from germline, possibly due to a read error. CDR3 in DNA: TGCAGCGTTGAATCTGGCGGAGACTGG. Protein: CSVESGGDW. The V gene is TRBV29-1, the J gene TRBJ1-2; D is uncertain. The CDR3 contains 9 residues. Germline CDR1 reads SQVTM; CDR2 reads ANQGSEA. Based on the CDR3 plus reference TRBV29-1 and TRBJ1-2, the full variable domain is SAVISQKPSRDICQRGTSLTIQCQVDSQVTMMFWYRQQPGQSLTLIATANQGSEATYESGFVIDKFPISRPNLTFSTLTVSNMSPEDSSIYLCSVESGGDWGSGTRLTVV.

This sequence joins TRBV4-2 and TRBJ1-6, with 9 nucleotides matching TRBD1. This CDR3 is 20 amino acids long. Germline V gene data show CDR1 as LGHNA and CDR2 as YNFKEQ. Trimming took 3 bases from V and 7 from J; bases not matched to a gene: 19. As DNA, the CDR3 is TGTGCCAGCAGCCAGAGGATGGGACAGGGTGAGTTGAGGCCCAATTCACCCCTCCACTTT. Translation gives CASSQRMGQGELRPNSPLHF.

This rearrangement joins TRBV27 to TRBJ2-7, with TRBD2 identical over 13 bases. Trimming at V came to 3 bases and at J to 7 bases, leaving 9 bases not matched to a gene. The CDR3 is made up of 16 amino acids. CDR1 is MNHEY, CDR2 SMNVEV, per germline (reference sequence). The chain's CDR3 is CASSFFGLAGEGEQYF. CDR3 sequence (DNA): TGTGCCAGCAGTTTCTTCGGACTAGCGGGAGAGGGAGAGCAGTACTTC.

The chain employs TRBV9 and TRBJ1-2, with 7 bases that match TRBD1. With 4 bases clipped from V and 6 bases from J, the junction kept 12 bases outside the gene matches. The germline V gene has CDR1 SGDLS and CDR2 YYNGEE. The CDR3 is 15 residues long. In DNA form, the CDR3 reads TGTGCCAGCAGCCCTCGCCGCAGACAGGGTGATGGCTACACCTTC. The encoded protein is CASSPRRRQGDGYTF. Full variable domain (remainder filled in from reference TRBV9 and TRBJ1-2): DSGVTQTPKHLITATGQRVTLRCSPRSGDLSVYWYQQSLDQGLQFLIQYYNGEERAKGNILERFSAQQFPDLHSELNLSSLELGDSALYFCASSPRRRQGDGYTFGSGTRLTVV.

The chain couples TRBV5-4 to TRBJ2-1; perhaps TRBD2 as D (7 bases). The CDR3 length is 17 residues. Germline V CDR1 and CDR2: SGHNT, YYREEE (reference sequence). V was shortened by 0 bases and J by 0 bases, with 13 bases between the two germline ends. This CDR3 is CASSLAPRGHSYNEQFF. DNA of the CDR3: TGTGCCAGCAGCTTGGCCCCGCGGGGGCACTCCTACAATGAGCAGTTCTTC.

This clone was detected only once. J is TRBJ2-4 and V is TRBV3-1 (or the pseudogene TRBV3-2); D perhaps matches TRBD1 (6 bases). CDR1 is LGHDT and CDR2 is YNNKEL in the germline V gene (reference sequence). This CDR3 spans 17 amino acids. V shed 1 base and J shed 0 bases, with 13 bases lying between them. The CDR3 spells CASSQATGGLAKNIQYF. Written as DNA, the CDR3 is TGTGCCAGCAGCCAAGCGACAGGCGGACTAGCCAAAAACATTCAGTACTTC.

The chain links TRBV5-1 to TRBJ1-1; TRBD1 aligns across 7 bases. In germline, CDR1 is SGHRS, CDR2 YFSETQ. V gave up 0 bases and J gave up 1 base; unmatched junction bases: 6. CDR3 size: 16 residues. CDR3 nucleotide sequence: TGCGCCAGCAGCTTGGCCCCGACAGGGAAGAACACTGAAGCTTTCTTT. Residues: CASSLAPTGKNTEAFF.

The CDR3 is CASSLGTGGQGNTIYF. The CDR3 DNA sequence: TGTGCCAGCAGCTTAGGAACAGGGGGACAAGGAAACACCATATATTTT. The rearrangement links TRBV7-6 to TRBJ1-3; TRBD1 matches at 8 bases. CDR1 and CDR2 (germline): SGHVS, FNYEAQ. The V segment lost 1 base and the J segment 4 bases; nucleotides outside the gene matches: 6. There are 16 residues in the CDR3.

The DNA for the CDR3 is TGTGCCAGCCGAGGGAGACGCAACGAGCAGTACTTC. Encoded protein: CASRGRRNEQYF. The genes are TRBV3-1 (or the pseudogene TRBV3-2) and TRBJ2-7; possible D gene TRBD2, 5 bases. The V and J ends lost 8 bases and 5 bases respectively, with 13 bases between them. Germline loops: CDR1 LGHDT, CDR2 YNNKEL (reference sequence). This CDR3 spans 12 amino acids.

The chain has TRBV16 and TRBJ2-2; 10 nucleotides align to TRBD1. This CDR3 spans 16 amino acids. The germline V gene encodes CDR1 KGHSY and CDR2 FQNENV. V shed 0 bases, J shed 7 bases, and the junction held 5 bases outside the gene matches. The CDR3 nucleotides read TGTGCCAGCAGCCAATCGCCGGGACAGGGGATCGGGGAGCTGTTTTTT. Amino acids: CASSQSPGQGIGELFF.

This chain joins TRBV5-1 and TRBJ1-2, with 7 bases that match TRBD1. The V segment lost 4 bases and the J segment 11 bases; nucleotides outside the gene matches: 17. The CDR3 covers 15 residues. Per germline, CDR1 SGHRS and CDR2 YFSETQ. The CDR3 is CASSLGSSPGQRYTF. The DNA of the CDR3 is TGCGCCAGCAGCCTTGGAAGTTCTCCGGGACAGAGATACACCTTC.

The chain has TRBV9 and TRBJ2-7, with TRBD2 matching 10 bases. The germline CDR1 and CDR2 sequences are SGDLS and YYNGEE. V was clipped by 4 bases and J by 0 bases; unmatched bases: 10. This CDR3 region has 17 residues. CDR3 region: CASSPRSSGRTSYEQYF. CDR3 in DNA: TGTGCCAGCAGCCCCCGGAGTAGCGGGAGGACCTCCTACGAGCAGTACTTC.

A single count supports this clone. V is TRBV28 and J is TRBJ2-7; 8 nucleotides agree with TRBD2. V gave up 3 bases and J gave up 4 bases; unmatched junction bases: 5. This CDR3 is built from 14 residues. Per germline, CDR1 MDHEN and CDR2 SYDVKM. This chain's CDR3 is CASSFLRLAYEQYF. The CDR3 DNA reads TGTGCCAGCAGTTTCTTACGACTAGCGTACGAGCAGTACTTC.

A single count supports this clone. The chain joins TRBV5-1 to TRBJ2-1; TRBD2 might be the D (5 bases). This CDR3 spans 14 amino acids. Trimming shortened V by 0 bases and J by 6 bases, and 10 bases separated the two germline ends. CDR1 SGHRS and CDR2 YFSETQ come from the germline V gene. The CDR3 protein is CASSLAGVRNEQFF. CDR3 nucleotide sequence: TGCGCCAGCAGCTTGGCCGGGGTACGCAATGAGCAGTTCTTC.

The gene calls are TRBV30 and TRBJ1-1, with a possible D match to TRBD1 (6 bases). There are 14 residues in the CDR3. CDR1 and CDR2 (germline): GTSNPN, SVGIG (reference sequence). Trimming took 3 bases from V and 6 from J, leaving 17 bases between them. This CDR3 reads CAWRAPTGRSEAFF. DNA for the CDR3: TGTGCCTGGAGAGCACCCACAGGGCGGTCTGAAGCTTTCTTT.

V and J are TRBV19 and TRBJ2-1; 11 bases match TRBD2. CDR3 length: 14 residues. Germline V gene data show CDR1 as LNHDA and CDR2 as SQIVND (reference sequence). J was trimmed by 8 bases and V by 1 base; bases with no gene match: 1. The CDR3 sequence is CASSIVLAGDEQFF. The CDR3 bases are TGTGCCAGTAGTATAGTACTAGCGGGAGATGAGCAGTTCTTC.

For this clone: Compared with germline, one end of the junction differs, possibly owing to a read error. The J gene is TRBJ2-7, the V gene TRBV20-1; 8 bases agree with TRBD2. CDR3 size: 12 residues. Germline assignment: CDR1 DFQATT and CDR2 SNEGSKA (reference sequence). This CDR3 is CSASDGHGRGLF. CDR3 DNA: TGCAGTGCTAGTGATGGACACGGGAGGGGCCTCTTC.

The chain carries TRBV10-3 and TRBJ2-7; 13 positions agree with TRBD2. Looked up from germline, CDR1 is ENHRY and CDR2 is SYGVKD. CDR3 length: 16 residues. V lost 2 bases, J lost 1 base, and 2 bases stayed unmatched. CDR3 amino acids: CAISEGLAGESYEQYF. The CDR3 DNA follows: TGTGCCATCAGTGAGGGACTAGCGGGAGAATCCTACGAGCAGTACTTC.

The CDR3 nucleotides read TGTGCCAGCAGTACACAGGGGGCGTACGGGGGTGGCTACACCTTC. It yields the protein CASSTQGAYGGGYTF. The genes are TRBV28 and TRBJ1-2; 9 positions agree with TRBD1. This CDR3 is 15 amino acids long. Germline-derived CDR1 and CDR2 are MDHEN and SYDVKM. The junction had 11 bases not matched to a gene; V was cut back by 5 bases and J by 7 bases.

The chain uses TRBV30 and TRBJ2-7; a weak D match, TRBD1 (5 bases). The CDR3 spans 12 residues. With 2 bases removed from V and 5 bases from J, the gap between germline ends came to 10 bases. CDR1 is GTSNPN, CDR2 SVGIG, per germline (reference sequence). The CDR3 DNA sequence: TGTGCCTGGAGTCCCAGGGCTAACGAGCAGTACTTC. The encoded protein is CAWSPRANEQYF. Full variable domain (rest looked up from reference TRBV30 and TRBJ2-7): SQTIHQWPATLVQPVGSPLSLECTVEGTSNPNLYWYRQAAGRGLQLLFYSVGIGQISSEVPQNLSASRPQDRQFILSSKKLLLSDSGFYLCAWSPRANEQYFGPGTRLTVT.

In its sample, this clone was seen a few times. The rearrangement links TRBV11-3 to TRBJ2-7; TRBD2 aligns across 11 bases. Germline CDR1 and CDR2: SGHNT and YENEEA. This CDR3 contains 13 residues. After removal of 5 bases from V and 7 bases from J, the junction contained 4 bases not matched to a gene. The CDR3 spells CASSERLAGEQYF. CDR3 DNA: TGTGCCAGCAGCGAACGACTAGCGGGAGAGCAGTACTTC. Full variable domain (outside the CDR3, taken from reference TRBV11-3 and TRBJ2-7): EAGVVQSPRYKIIEKKQPVAFWCNPISGHNTLYWYLQNLGQGPELLIRYENEEAVDDSQLPKDRFSAERLKGVDSTLKIQPAELGDSAVYLCASSERLAGEQYFGPGTRLTVT.

V usage is TRBV15 and J usage is TRBJ2-7; D is possibly TRBD1 (6 bases). This CDR3 has 15 residues. Trimming cost V 1 base and J 6 bases, with 16 bases left between them. Germline V CDR1 and CDR2: LNHNV, YYDKDF (reference sequence). This chain's CDR3 is CATSRGGTYPGEQYF. In nucleotides, the CDR3 is TGTGCCACCAGCAGAGGAGGGACATATCCCGGCGAGCAGTACTTC.

This chain uses TRBV18 with TRBJ2-1; D is perhaps TRBD1 (5 bases). Trimming left V 0 bases short and J 3 bases short, with 9 bases between. The germline CDR1 and CDR2 sequences are KGHSH and LQKENI. This CDR3 contains 15 residues. The CDR3 reads CASSPPVQVYNEQFF. The CDR3 DNA sequence: TGTGCCAGCTCACCACCCGTACAGGTCTACAATGAGCAGTTCTTC. Looking up the rest from reference TRBV18 and TRBJ2-1 gives the full variable domain: NAGVMQNPRHLVRRRGQEARLRCSPMKGHSHVYWYRQLPEEGLKFMVYLQKENIIDESGMPKERFSAEFPKEGPSILRIQQVVRGDSAAYFCASSPPVQVYNEQFFGPGTRLTVL.

The chain carries TRBV27 and TRBJ1-2; a weak D match, TRBD1 (6 bases). CDR3 length: 14 residues. V lost 3 bases to trimming and J lost 4 bases, with 12 bases between them. In germline, CDR1 is MNHEY, CDR2 SMNVEV (reference sequence). CDR3 nucleotide sequence: TGTGCCAGCAGTTTGCAGGGGCCGCCCTATGGCTACACCTTC. This encodes CASSLQGPPYGYTF.